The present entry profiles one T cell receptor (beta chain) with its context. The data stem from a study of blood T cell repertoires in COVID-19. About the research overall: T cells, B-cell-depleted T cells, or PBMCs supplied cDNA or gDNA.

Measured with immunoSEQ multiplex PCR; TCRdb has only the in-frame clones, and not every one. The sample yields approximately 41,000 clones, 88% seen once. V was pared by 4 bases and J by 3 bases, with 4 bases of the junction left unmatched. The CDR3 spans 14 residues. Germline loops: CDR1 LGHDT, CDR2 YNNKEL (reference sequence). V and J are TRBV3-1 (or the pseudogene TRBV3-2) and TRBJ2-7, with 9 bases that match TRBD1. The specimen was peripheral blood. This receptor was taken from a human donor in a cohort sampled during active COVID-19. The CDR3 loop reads CASSPDRGFYEQYF. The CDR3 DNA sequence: TGTGCCAGCAGCCCGGACAGGGGATTCTACGAGCAGTACTTC.